This entry describes one TCR beta chain. Its antigen is not known. The data are from a study of OX40 agonist ivuxolimab in advanced cancers. Study-wide results and limits: Still undetermined is the antigen specificity of the expanded peripheral T cells.

The CDR3 is 12 amino acids. With 7 bases removed from V and 4 bases from J, the gap between germline ends came to 8 bases. The germline V gene has CDR1 MNHNY and CDR2 SVGAGI (reference sequence). Only in-frame clones appear in the TCRdb table, and some are missing; sequencing was by immunoSEQ multiplex PCR. The table shows roughly 92,000 clones, with about 83% occurring only once. The source material was CD4+ or CD8+ T cells sorted from blood, sampled in a trial of the OX40 agonist ivuxolimab. The TCR originated in an adult with an advanced solid tumor such as melanoma, head and neck, liver or kidney cancer. V gene TRBV6-6 combines with J gene TRBJ1-3; D unclear. The CDR3 loop reads CASNGLGNTIYF. Here the CDR3 DNA reads TGTGCCAGCAACGGGTTAGGAAACACCATATATTTT.